This T cell receptor beta chain stems from a study of cytomegalovirus exposure and HLA in healthy donors. The CDR3 has 13 residues. Trimming removed 7 bases from V and 6 bases from J, with 15 bases in between. Germline V gives CDR1 MNHEY, CDR2 SVGAGI. The study ran its PCR with 60 Vbeta and 13 Jbeta primers. Produced via immunoSEQ multiplex PCR; TCRdb's table is partial and in-frame only. The table has about 130,000 clones, approximately 81% seen once; the top ten hold more than 1.5%. The genes are TRBV6-5 and TRBJ1-1; D not resolved. The sequence was obtained from a man aged 18 to 29 in good health and CMV-seronegative. The specimen was PBMCs. The CDR3 region has the DNA TGTGCCAGCATGGCCAGTGCGGATCCTGAAGCTTTCTTT. It translates to CASMASADPEAFF.